The entry below gives a single T cell receptor beta chain sequence along with its context. The antigen is unknown. This entry belongs to a study of CD8 T cells in ankylosing spondylitis. Whole-study results and caveats: A motif in TCR beta, a set of seven to nine highly homologous variants, appeared characteristic of ankylosing spondylitis blood. According to the report, clones linked to the disease were significantly enriched in matched synovial fluid samples taken from ankylosing spondylitis patients.

TCRdb reprocessed the 5' RACE reads with MiXCR, giving one entry per CDR3 protein. The profile shows just under 350,000 distinct CDR3 sequences, roughly 14% of them singletons. CDR3 size: 13 residues. The germline V gene encodes CDR1 DFQATT and CDR2 SNEGSKA (reference sequence). Material: blood, either unsorted or a sorted T cell fraction (not recorded which). This chain connects TRBV20-1 to TRBJ2-5, with unresolved D. The receptor comes from a male donor with ankylosing spondylitis or in good health (not recorded which). The CDR3: CSARLDKQETQYF. The CDR3 DNA sequence: TGCAGCGCGAGGTTGGATAAACAAGAGACCCAGTACTTC.